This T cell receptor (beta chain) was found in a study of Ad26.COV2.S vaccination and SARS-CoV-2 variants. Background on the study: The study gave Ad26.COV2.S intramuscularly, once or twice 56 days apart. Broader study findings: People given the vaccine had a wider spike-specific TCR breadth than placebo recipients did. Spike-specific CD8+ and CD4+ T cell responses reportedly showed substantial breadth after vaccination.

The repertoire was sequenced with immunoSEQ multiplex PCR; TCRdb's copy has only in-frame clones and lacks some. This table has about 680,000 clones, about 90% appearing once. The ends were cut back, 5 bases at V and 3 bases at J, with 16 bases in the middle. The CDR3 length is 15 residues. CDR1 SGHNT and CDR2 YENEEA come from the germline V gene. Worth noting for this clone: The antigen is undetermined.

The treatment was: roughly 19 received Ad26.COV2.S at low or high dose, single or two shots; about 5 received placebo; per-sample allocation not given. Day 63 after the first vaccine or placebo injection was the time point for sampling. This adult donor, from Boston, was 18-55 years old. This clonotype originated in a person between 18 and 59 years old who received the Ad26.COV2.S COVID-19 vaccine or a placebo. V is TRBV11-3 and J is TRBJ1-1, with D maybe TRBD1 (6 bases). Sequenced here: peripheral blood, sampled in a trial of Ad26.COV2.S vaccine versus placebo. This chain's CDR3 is CASSQGQTPYTEAFF. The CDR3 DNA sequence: TGTGCCAGCAGCCAAGGACAGACTCCTTACACTGAAGCTTTCTTT. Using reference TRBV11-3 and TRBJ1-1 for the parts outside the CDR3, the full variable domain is EAGVVQSPRYKIIEKKQPVAFWCNPISGHNTLYWYLQNLGQGPELLIRYENEEAVDDSQLPKDRFSAERLKGVDSTLKIQPAELGDSAVYLCASSQGQTPYTEAFFGQGTRLTVV.